A selection of T cell receptor beta chains follows, all from one sample in a study of T cells in Graves' hyperthyroidism and ophthalmopathy. TCRdb independently ran MiXCR on the multiplex PCR reads; one entry per CDR3 protein. The sample records 450,000 to 700,000 distinct CDR3 sequences, approximately 44% being singletons. The sample consisted of peripheral blood or thyroid tissue (not recorded which). The receptors shown here come from a woman between 18 and 30 years old with Graves' hyperthyroidism. The CDR3 runs from the conserved cysteine through the conserved F or W.

v_gene: TRBV12-3/TRBV12-4; j_gene: TRBJ2-5; CDR3aa: CASSLSWGSETQYF
v_gene: TRBV6-6; j_gene: TRBJ1-1; CDR3aa: CASSQDTQMNTEAFF
v_gene: TRBV9; j_gene: TRBJ1-2; CDR3aa: CASSVGTGEGYTF
v_gene: TRBV19; j_gene: TRBJ1-6; CDR3aa: CASSMTFGASPLHF
v_gene: TRBV7-8; j_gene: TRBJ1-5; CDR3aa: CASSLGQGGDQPQHF
v_gene: TRBV20-1; j_gene: TRBJ2-7; CDR3aa: CSAWTGGSYEQYF
v_gene: TRBV2; j_gene: TRBJ2-7; CDR3aa: CASTGYEQYF
v_gene: TRBV11-2; j_gene: TRBJ2-7; CDR3aa: CASSFQMVGDEQYF
v_gene: TRBV7-9; j_gene: TRBJ2-7; CDR3aa: CASSHWDRAYEQYF
v_gene: TRBV7-8; j_gene: TRBJ2-3; CDR3aa: CASSLKRASTDTQYF
v_gene: TRBV7-2; j_gene: TRBJ1-2; CDR3aa: CASSGTGKGYTF
v_gene: TRBV13; j_gene: TRBJ2-7; CDR3aa: CASSLEAGHEQYF
v_gene: TRBV20-1; j_gene: TRBJ1-2; CDR3aa: CSAVVPPYGYTF
v_gene: TRBV7-8; j_gene: TRBJ2-7; CDR3aa: CASSTRADYQYF
v_gene: TRBV20-1; j_gene: TRBJ1-5; CDR3aa: CSASQAGGPQHF
v_gene: TRBV12-3/TRBV12-4; j_gene: TRBJ2-2; CDR3aa: CASSSNIGRRELFF
v_gene: TRBV6-1; j_gene: TRBJ1-4; CDR3aa: CASSDFRGNEKLFF
v_gene: TRBV2; j_gene: TRBJ1-2; CDR3aa: CAGSAGVGYGYTF
v_gene: TRBV15; j_gene: TRBJ1-6; CDR3aa: CATSIGLAGNSPLHF
v_gene: TRBV4-1; j_gene: TRBJ2-5; CDR3aa: CASSQDFGQETQYF